Each of the 12 T cell receptor beta chains below was sequenced from the same sample in a study of T cell responses to AZD1222 COVID-19 vaccine. Profiled with immunoSEQ multiplex PCR; TCRdb holds only in-frame clones, not every one. The sample includes 70,000 to 95,000 clones, roughly 89% of them seen just once. Sequenced material: peripheral blood, taken on day 0 of MenACWY control vaccination. These receptors originate from an adult in good health.

The genes are TRBV19 and TRBJ1-2; D gene unclear. The CDR3 sequence is 15 residues long. The V gene lost 4 bases and the J gene lost 5 bases, with 17 bases spanning the gap. Germline V gene lookup returns CDR1 LNHDA and CDR2 SQIVND (reference sequence). DNA for the CDR3: TGTGCCAGTAGTAAGGCGATGGGTCGAGGGTATGGCTACACCTTC. This sequence encodes CASSKAMGRGYGYTF.

This clone occurred a few times. The CDR3 nucleotides are TGTGCAAGTCGCTTAGATTCCACAGGGGGCAATTCACCCCTCCACTTT. It codes for CASRLDSTGGNSPLHF. The J gene is TRBJ1-6, the V gene TRBV12-2; TRBD1 reflects the table's D call only, with no check against the DNA. TRBV12-2 is recorded as a pseudogene. The CDR3 is 16 residues long.

The chain carries TRBV6-6 and TRBJ1-1; D uncertain. Trimming pared 2 bases from V and 8 bases from J, leaving 6 bases between. The CDR3 runs to 11 residues. Looked up from germline, CDR1 is MNHNY and CDR2 is SVGAGI (reference sequence). CDR3 coding DNA: TGTGCCAGCAGTTACCCAGGAGAAGCTTTCTTT. It is translated as CASSYPGEAFF.

A few counts support this clone. The V and J genes are TRBV19 and TRBJ1-2; TRBD1 aligns across 7 bases. This CDR3 has 16 amino acids. Unmatched junction bases numbered 12, after V lost 7 bases and J lost 1 base. The V gene's germline CDR1 is LNHDA and CDR2 SQIVND (reference sequence). The CDR3 reads CASTSKRQGYNYGYTF. The CDR3 DNA is TGTGCCAGTACCTCTAAGAGACAGGGCTATAACTATGGCTACACCTTC.

The V call is TRBV7-9, the J call TRBJ2-5; 10 nucleotides align to TRBD1. The CDR3 is 16 amino acids. After removal of 5 bases from V and 5 bases from J, the junction contained 11 bases not matched to a gene. Germline V gives CDR1 SEHNR, CDR2 FQNEAQ (reference sequence). CDR3 DNA sequence: TGTGCCAGCAGCGGACCCCGGGGACAGGGGATGGAGACCCAGTACTTC. It translates to CASSGPRGQGMETQYF.

This clone has only one observation. J is TRBJ1-5 and V is TRBV19, with D possibly being TRBD1 (6 bases). The CDR3 loop spans 15 amino acids. V was pared by 3 bases and J by 4 bases, with 13 bases between. Germline CDR1 is LNHDA and CDR2 is SQIVND (reference sequence). CDR3 sequence: CASSIAQGWNQPQHF. CDR3 in DNA: TGTGCCAGTAGTATTGCACAGGGTTGGAATCAGCCCCAGCATTTT.

This clone was recorded once. The chain joins TRBV5-4 to TRBJ1-2; D gene ambiguous. CDR1 and CDR2 from the germline V gene are SGHNT and YYREEE (reference sequence). With 4 bases removed from V and 6 bases from J, the gap between germline ends came to 13 bases. CDR3 length: 13 residues. This chain's CDR3 is CASSVDQKDGYTF. In DNA form, the CDR3 reads TGTGCCAGCAGCGTTGACCAGAAGGATGGCTACACCTTC. The whole variable domain, remainder taken from reference TRBV5-4 and TRBJ1-2, is ETGVTQSPTHLIKTRGQQVTLRCSSQSGHNTVSWYQQALGQGPQFIFQYYREEENGRGNFPPRFSGLQFPNYSSELNVNALELDDSALYLCASSVDQKDGYTFGSGTRLTVV.

The chain combines TRBV5-5 with TRBJ1-3; D is unresolved. Between the trimmed V and J ends, which lost 2 bases and 4 bases, there was a span of 13 bases. CDR3 length equals 15 residues. Germline V lookup: CDR1 SGHKS, CDR2 YYEKEE (reference sequence). The DNA for the CDR3 is TGTGCCAGCAGCTTAGATGCGGGTAGGGGAAACACCATATATTTT. Its protein product is CASSLDAGRGNTIYF.

The table lists this clone with a few counts. V and J are TRBV9 and TRBJ2-3; D remains unclear. The CDR3 length is 15 residues. V gave up 3 bases and J gave up 0 bases, with 11 bases separating them. Germline values: CDR1 SGDLS, CDR2 YYNGEE. The DNA for the CDR3 is TGTGCCAGCAGCGGGGCTAGTGGGAGCACAGATACGCAGTATTTT. It encodes CASSGASGSTDTQYF. The complete variable domain, with remaining parts taken from reference TRBV9 and TRBJ2-3, reads DSGVTQTPKHLITATGQRVTLRCSPRSGDLSVYWYQQSLDQGLQFLIQYYNGEERAKGNILERFSAQQFPDLHSELNLSSLELGDSALYFCASSGASGSTDTQYFGPGTRLTVL.

V usage is TRBV18 and J usage is TRBJ2-5; D is perhaps TRBD2 (5 bases). Between the trimmed V and J ends, which lost 0 bases and 4 bases, there was a span of 12 bases. This CDR3 spans 15 amino acids. Germline V gives CDR1 KGHSH, CDR2 LQKENI. CDR3 in amino acids: CASSPPPVGIETQYF. CDR3 DNA sequence: TGTGCCAGCTCACCACCTCCCGTCGGGATAGAGACCCAGTACTTC.

The chain recombines TRBV6-5 with TRBJ2-5; TRBD1 matches at 8 bases. CDR3 length: 15 amino acids. Germline lookup yields CDR1 MNHEY and CDR2 SVGAGI. Germline trimming cut 7 bases from V and 2 bases from J; bases unmatched to any gene: 9. The CDR3 sequence is CASKTGVVGQETQYF. For the CDR3, the DNA is TGTGCCAGCAAGACAGGGGTTGTCGGGCAAGAGACCCAGTACTTC.

This clone was observed a single time. The genes are TRBV9 and TRBJ1-1; D might be TRBD1 (6 bases). V was pared by 0 bases and J by 5 bases, with 8 bases between. CDR1 is SGDLS and CDR2 is YYNGEE in the germline V gene. The CDR3 sequence is 13 residues long. The CDR3 reads CASSVEGVTEAFF. CDR3 in DNA: TGTGCCAGCAGCGTAGAGGGGGTAACTGAAGCTTTCTTT.